What follows are 18 T cell receptor beta chains derived from one specimen sequenced in a study of blood T cells in healthy people across ages. The authors ran a second PCR of roughly 6 to 12 cycles using a sample-barcoded 5' primer and a J-beta primer mix. TCRdb re-called the 5' RACE reads with MiXCR, one entry per CDR3 protein. Counted here are approximately 690,000 distinct CDR3 sequences, around 43% occurring once; the ten biggest clones make up around 30%. Sequencing was carried out using blood. Source of these receptors: a man older than 75 in good health.

This chain joins TRBV6-5 and TRBJ1-6; D remains unclear. Germline loops: CDR1 MNHEY, CDR2 SVGAGI. The V gene lost 2 bases and the J gene lost 7 bases, with 9 bases spanning the gap. CDR3 length equals 14 residues. CDR3 DNA sequence: TGTGCCAGCAGTTACGAGGGTGGGAATTCACCCCTCCACTTT. It codes for CASSYEGGNSPLHF.

There are many counts of this clonotype. The chain couples TRBV7-2 to TRBJ2-7; TRBD1 aligns across 7 bases. The CDR3 length is 16 residues. V lost 2 bases and J lost 2; bases outside the gene matches: 9. Germline assignment: CDR1 SGHTA and CDR2 FQGNSA. This CDR3 is CASSLQSGQTTYEQYF. DNA for the CDR3: TGTGCCAGCAGCTTACAGTCGGGACAGACCACCTACGAGCAGTACTTC.

This clonotype was observed a single time. The chain couples TRBV29-1 to TRBJ1-5; D remains unclear. Trimming took off 1 base at V and 5 bases at J, with 9 bases between the two ends. The CDR3 sequence is 13 residues long. Germline lookup yields CDR1 SQVTM and CDR2 ANQGSEA. The DNA of the CDR3 is TGCAGCGTTGAAGTCGGCCCGGATCAGCCCCAGCATTTT. Its protein is CSVEVGPDQPQHF.

V gene TRBV3-1 combines with J gene TRBJ2-1, with 8 bases identical to TRBD1. CDR1 and CDR2 (germline): LGHDT, YNNKEL (reference sequence). Losses at the gene ends were 7 bases for V and 7 bases for J; bases not matched to a gene: 9. The CDR3 has 14 residues. CDR3 in amino acids: CASKPGQVGNEQFF. The CDR3 DNA is TGTGCCAGCAAACCGGGACAGGTGGGAAATGAGCAGTTCTTC.

The chain has TRBV6-1 and TRBJ2-7; no firm D call. The V and J ends lost 0 bases and 3 bases respectively, with 12 bases between them. This CDR3 region has 15 residues. Germline lookup yields CDR1 MNHNS and CDR2 SASEGT. CDR3 loop: CASSEALSAIYEQYF. Here the CDR3 DNA reads TGTGCCAGCAGTGAAGCGCTGAGTGCCATCTACGAGCAGTACTTC.

Comment on this clonotype: This may be a read error: a much more frequent sequence differs by one nucleotide. The J gene is TRBJ2-7, the V gene TRBV13, with TRBD2 as a possible D gene (6 bases). Trimming shortened V by 5 bases and J by 3 bases, and 8 bases separated the two germline ends. Per germline, CDR1 PRHDT and CDR2 FYEKMQ (reference sequence). The CDR3 has 12 amino acids. The CDR3 reads CASSGGIYEQYF. CDR3 in DNA: TGTGCCAGCAGCGGAGGGATCTACGAGCAGTACTTC.

This clonotype was seen a few times. V gene TRBV15 combines with J gene TRBJ2-7; the match to TRBD1 covers 7 bases. Germline lookup yields CDR1 LNHNV and CDR2 YYDKDF (reference sequence). CDR3 length: 14 amino acids. The ends lost 2 bases at V and 2 bases at J; junction bases unmatched: 3. CDR3 nucleotides: TGTGCCACCAGCAGAATGACAGGGACCTACGAGCAGTACTTC. Translated, it gives CATSRMTGTYEQYF.

This clonotype was counted at least ten times. The chain uses TRBV11-2 and TRBJ2-3, with D possibly matching TRBD2 (6 bases). The CDR3 covers 13 residues. Germline V CDR1 and CDR2: SGHAT, FQNNGV. Trimming left V 8 bases short and J 6 bases short, with 15 bases between. The CDR3 spells CASEAAGRDTQYF. CDR3 DNA sequence: TGTGCCAGCGAGGCCGCGGGGAGGGATACGCAGTATTTT.

The rearrangement joins TRBV4-2 to TRBJ2-7; TRBD2 matches at 9 bases. Germline values: CDR1 LGHNA, CDR2 YNFKEQ. This CDR3 region has 17 residues. With 1 base clipped from V and 7 bases from J, the junction kept 14 bases outside the gene matches. CDR3 protein: CASSQARREAGGGEQYF. The CDR3 DNA follows: TGTGCCAGCAGCCAAGCTCGTCGTGAAGCGGGAGGAGGAGAGCAGTACTTC.

This clonotype was found many times. This rearrangement joins TRBV29-1 to TRBJ2-5; D tentatively reads TRBD1 or TRBD2 (5 bases each). The CDR3 consists of 11 residues. CDR1 is SQVTM, CDR2 ANQGSEA, per germline. Trimming removed 7 bases from V and 0 bases from J, with 6 bases in between. The CDR3 DNA reads TGCAGCGGGGGACACCAAGAGACCCAGTACTTC. Amino acid sequence: CSGGHQETQYF.

This clonotype has only a few counts. The chain joins TRBV4-2 to TRBJ1-6; D ambiguous. Trimming took off 0 bases at V and 4 bases at J, with 7 bases between the two ends. Germline V gene lookup returns CDR1 LGHNA and CDR2 YNFKEQ. The CDR3 length is 15 residues. The CDR3 DNA follows: TGTGCCAGCAGCCAAGAGGCAGAATATAATTCACCCCTCCACTTT. It is translated as CASSQEAEYNSPLHF.

Points on this clonotype: It is likely a read error, because the conserved phenylalanine at the end of the CDR3 is missing. The rearrangement uses TRBV20-1 and TRBJ2-7; 8 nucleotides match TRBD1. Germline-derived CDR1 and CDR2 are DFQATT and SNEGSKA (reference sequence). J was trimmed by 3 bases and V by 5 bases; bases with no gene match: 6. There are 13 residues in the CDR3. The CDR3 loop is CSAPPGQGYEQYL. CDR3 nucleotides: TGCAGTGCTCCGCCTGGACAGGGCTACGAGCAGTACTTA.

This clonotype was seen more than once but under ten times. The chain recombines TRBV27 with TRBJ2-1; D may be TRBD2 (6 bases). The germline V and J ends were trimmed by 6 bases and 4 bases, with 19 bases remaining between them. The CDR3 runs to 16 residues. The germline CDR1 and CDR2 sequences are MNHEY and SMNVEV (reference sequence). For the CDR3, the DNA is TGTGCCAGCAGACCCCTCAATAGGGCGGGGTACAATGAGCAGTTCTTC. Translation: CASRPLNRAGYNEQFF.

About this clonotype itself: At one end, the junction sequence differs from germline, possibly due to a read error. This sequence joins TRBV20-1 and TRBJ2-1; D call uncertain. Per germline, CDR1 DFQATT and CDR2 SNEGSKA (reference sequence). The CDR3 is made up of 15 amino acids. The CDR3 nucleotides read TGCAGTGCTAGAGGGGGTCTCGGCTCCTACAATGGGCAGTTCTTC. Its translation is CSARGGLGSYNGQFF.

The chain's CDR3 is CSAAAPSGGGSTDTQYF. In nucleotides, the CDR3 is TGCAGTGCCGCAGCCCCTTCGGGGGGGGGGAGCACAGATACGCAGTATTTT. This chain joins TRBV20-1 and TRBJ2-3, with 8 bases matching TRBD2. The germline V gene has CDR1 DFQATT and CDR2 SNEGSKA (reference sequence). The CDR3 has 17 residues. Germline trimming cut 6 bases from V and 0 bases from J; bases unmatched to any gene: 14.

The chain employs TRBV5-1 and TRBJ2-5; 9 bases are a match to TRBD1. J lost 11 bases, V lost 4 bases, and 12 bases had no gene match. The CDR3 has 14 amino acids. CDR1 is SGHRS, CDR2 YFSETQ, per germline. The DNA for the CDR3 is TGCGCCAGCAGCCCCCGGACAGGGGTCAATGAGCAGTACTTC. This translates into CASSPRTGVNEQYF.

The V call is TRBV20-1, the J call TRBJ2-3; TRBD1 aligns across 7 bases. In germline, CDR1 is DFQATT, CDR2 SNEGSKA (reference sequence). The CDR3 contains 17 residues. Losses at the gene ends were 5 bases for V and 2 bases for J; bases not matched to a gene: 16. As DNA, the CDR3 is TGCAGTGCTCAAAGGGGGCGGAGGAGCCCCCCCACAGATACGCAGTATTTT. It codes for CSAQRGRRSPPTDTQYF.

The chain employs TRBV29-1 and TRBJ1-3; TRBD1 is a possible D gene (6 bases). Germline V CDR1 and CDR2: SQVTM, ANQGSEA. V was shortened by 4 bases and J by 3 bases, with 10 bases between the two germline ends. The CDR3 is made up of 13 amino acids. Written as DNA, the CDR3 is TGCAGCGTTGTCCAGGACAGTGGAAACACCATATATTTT. Translated: CSVVQDSGNTIYF.